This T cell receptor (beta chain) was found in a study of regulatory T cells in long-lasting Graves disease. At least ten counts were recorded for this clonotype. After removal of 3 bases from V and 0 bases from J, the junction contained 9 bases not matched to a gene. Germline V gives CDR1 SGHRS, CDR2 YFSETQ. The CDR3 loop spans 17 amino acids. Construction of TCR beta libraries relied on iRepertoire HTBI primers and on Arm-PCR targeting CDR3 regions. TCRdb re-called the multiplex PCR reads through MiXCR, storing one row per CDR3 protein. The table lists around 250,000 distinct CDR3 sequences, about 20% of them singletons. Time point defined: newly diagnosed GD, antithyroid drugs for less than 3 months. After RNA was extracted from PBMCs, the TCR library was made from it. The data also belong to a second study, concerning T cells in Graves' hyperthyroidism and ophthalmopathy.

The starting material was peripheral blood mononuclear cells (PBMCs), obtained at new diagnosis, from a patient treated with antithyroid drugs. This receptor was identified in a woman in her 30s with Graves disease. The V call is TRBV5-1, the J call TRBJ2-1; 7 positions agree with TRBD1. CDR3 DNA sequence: TGCGCCAGCAGCTACTACGGACAGGTTAGCTCCTACAATGAGCAGTTCTTC. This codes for CASSYYGQVSSYNEQFF.